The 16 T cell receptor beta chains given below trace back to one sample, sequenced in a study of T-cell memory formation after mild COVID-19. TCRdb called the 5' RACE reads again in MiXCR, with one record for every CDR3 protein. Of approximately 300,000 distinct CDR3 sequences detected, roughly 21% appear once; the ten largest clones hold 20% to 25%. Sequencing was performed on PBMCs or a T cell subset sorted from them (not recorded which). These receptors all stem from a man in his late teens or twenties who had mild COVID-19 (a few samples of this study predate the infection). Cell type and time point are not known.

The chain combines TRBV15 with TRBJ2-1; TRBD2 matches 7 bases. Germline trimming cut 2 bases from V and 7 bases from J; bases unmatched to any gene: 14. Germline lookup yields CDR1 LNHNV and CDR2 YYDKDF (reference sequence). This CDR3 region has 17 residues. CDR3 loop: CATSRRRLALQGNEQFF. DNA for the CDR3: TGTGCCACCAGCAGACGTAGACTAGCTCTACAAGGGAATGAGCAGTTCTTC.

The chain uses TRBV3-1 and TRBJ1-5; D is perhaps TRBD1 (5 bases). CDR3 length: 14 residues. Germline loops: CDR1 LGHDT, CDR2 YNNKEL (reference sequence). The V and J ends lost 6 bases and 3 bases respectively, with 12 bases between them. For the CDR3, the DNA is TGTGCCAGCAGTAGGGGAACCTTCAATCAGCCCCAGCATTTT. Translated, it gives CASSRGTFNQPQHF.

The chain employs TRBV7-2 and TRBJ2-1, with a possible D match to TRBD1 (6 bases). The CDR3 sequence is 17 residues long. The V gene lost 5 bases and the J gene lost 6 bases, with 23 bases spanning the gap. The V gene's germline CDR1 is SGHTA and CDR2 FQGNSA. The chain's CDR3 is CASSSNPGQTPINEQFF. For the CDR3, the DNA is TGTGCCAGCAGCAGCAACCCCGGACAGACACCTATCAATGAGCAGTTCTTC.

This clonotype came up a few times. The CDR3 reads CSVETGEKLFF. CDR3 nucleotide sequence: TGCAGCGTTGAAACGGGTGAAAAACTGTTTTTT. The V call is TRBV29-1, the J call TRBJ1-4; no firm D call. This CDR3 comprises 11 residues. The V and J ends lost 2 bases and 7 bases respectively, with 5 bases between them. Germline V gives CDR1 SQVTM, CDR2 ANQGSEA.

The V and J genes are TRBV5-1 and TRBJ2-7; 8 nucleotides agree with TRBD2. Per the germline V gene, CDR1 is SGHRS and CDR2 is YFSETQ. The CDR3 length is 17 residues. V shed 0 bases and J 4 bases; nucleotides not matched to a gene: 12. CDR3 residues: CASSLDLPTSGAYEQYF. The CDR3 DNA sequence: TGCGCCAGCAGCTTGGATCTACCCACTAGCGGAGCATACGAGCAGTACTTC.

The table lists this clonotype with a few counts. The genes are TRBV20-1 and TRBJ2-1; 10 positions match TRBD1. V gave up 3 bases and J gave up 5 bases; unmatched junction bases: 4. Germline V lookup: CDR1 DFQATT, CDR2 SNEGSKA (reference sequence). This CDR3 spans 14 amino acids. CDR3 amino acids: CSARWDRGDNEQFF. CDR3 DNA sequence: TGCAGTGCTAGGTGGGACAGGGGCGACAATGAGCAGTTCTTC.

The chain's CDR3 is CASSPRGTGDTEAFF. The CDR3 DNA reads as TGTGCCAGCTCACCAAGGGGGACAGGGGACACTGAAGCTTTCTTT. The chain uses TRBV18 and TRBJ1-1, with 10 bases fitting TRBD1. CDR1 and CDR2 from the germline V gene are KGHSH and LQKENI. V was clipped by 2 bases and J by 3 bases; unmatched bases: 3. The CDR3 has 15 residues.

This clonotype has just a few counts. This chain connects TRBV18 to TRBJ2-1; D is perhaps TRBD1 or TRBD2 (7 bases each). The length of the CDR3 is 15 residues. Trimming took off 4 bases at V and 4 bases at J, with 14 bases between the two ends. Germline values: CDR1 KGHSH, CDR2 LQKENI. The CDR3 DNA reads TGTGCCAGCTCACTGAGCCAGGGGGGGTACAATGAGCAGTTCTTC. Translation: CASSLSQGGYNEQFF.

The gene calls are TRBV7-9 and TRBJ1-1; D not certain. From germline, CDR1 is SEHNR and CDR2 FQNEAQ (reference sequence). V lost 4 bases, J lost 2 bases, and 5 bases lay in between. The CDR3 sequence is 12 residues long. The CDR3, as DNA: TGTGCCAGCAGCTCAGAAAACACTGAAGCTTTCTTT. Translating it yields CASSSENTEAFF.

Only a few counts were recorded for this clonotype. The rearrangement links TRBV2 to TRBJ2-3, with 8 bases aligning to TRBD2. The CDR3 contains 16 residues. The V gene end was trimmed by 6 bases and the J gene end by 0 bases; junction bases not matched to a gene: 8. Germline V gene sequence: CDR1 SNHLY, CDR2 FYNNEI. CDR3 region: CASRQSREGSTDTQYF. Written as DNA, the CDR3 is TGTGCCAGCAGGCAATCCCGGGAGGGGAGCACAGATACGCAGTATTTT.

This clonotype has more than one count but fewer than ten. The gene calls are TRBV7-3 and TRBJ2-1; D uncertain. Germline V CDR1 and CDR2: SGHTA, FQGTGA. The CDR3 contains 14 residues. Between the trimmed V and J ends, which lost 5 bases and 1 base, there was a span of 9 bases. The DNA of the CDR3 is TGTGCCAGCAGCCCAATAGGATCCTACAATGAGCAGTTCTTC. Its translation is CASSPIGSYNEQFF. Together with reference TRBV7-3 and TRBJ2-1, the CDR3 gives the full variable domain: GAGVSQTPSNKVTEKGKYVELRCDPISGHTALYWYRQSLGQGPEFLIYFQGTGAADDSGLPNDRFFAVRPEGSVSTLKIQRTERGDSAVYLCASSPIGSYNEQFFGPGTRLTVL.

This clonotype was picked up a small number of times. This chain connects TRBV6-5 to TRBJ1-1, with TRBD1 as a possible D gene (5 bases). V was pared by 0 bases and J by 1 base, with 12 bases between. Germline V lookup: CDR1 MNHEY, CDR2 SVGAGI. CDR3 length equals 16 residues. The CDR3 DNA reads TGTGCCAGCAGTTACTCGCAGTATGGGGGGAACACTGAAGCTTTCTTT. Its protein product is CASSYSQYGGNTEAFF.

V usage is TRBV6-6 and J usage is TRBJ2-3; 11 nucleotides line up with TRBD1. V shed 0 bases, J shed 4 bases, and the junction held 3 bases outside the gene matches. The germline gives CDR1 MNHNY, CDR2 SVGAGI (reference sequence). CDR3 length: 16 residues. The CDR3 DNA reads TGTGCCAGCAGTTACTCAGGACAGGGGGCCTCAGATACGCAGTATTTT. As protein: CASSYSGQGASDTQYF.

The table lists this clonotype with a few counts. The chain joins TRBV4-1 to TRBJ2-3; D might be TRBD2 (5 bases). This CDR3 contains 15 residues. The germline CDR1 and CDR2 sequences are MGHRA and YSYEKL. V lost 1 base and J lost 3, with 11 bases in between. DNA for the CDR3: TGCGCCAGCAGCCAAGCTCCTAGGAGGACAGATACGCAGTATTTT. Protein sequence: CASSQAPRRTDTQYF.

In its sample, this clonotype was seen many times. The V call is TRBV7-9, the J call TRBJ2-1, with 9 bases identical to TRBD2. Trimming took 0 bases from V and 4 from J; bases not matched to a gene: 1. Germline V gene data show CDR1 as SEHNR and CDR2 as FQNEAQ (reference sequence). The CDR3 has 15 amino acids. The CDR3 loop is CASSLAAGGYNEQFF. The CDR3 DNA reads TGTGCCAGCAGCTTAGCGGCGGGGGGGTACAATGAGCAGTTCTTC. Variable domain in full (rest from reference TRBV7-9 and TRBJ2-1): DTGVSQNPRHKITKRGQNVTFRCDPISEHNRLYWYRQTLGQGPEFLTYFQNEAQLEKSRLLSDRFSAERPKGSFSTLEIQRTEQGDSAMYLCASSLAAGGYNEQFFGPGTRLTVL.

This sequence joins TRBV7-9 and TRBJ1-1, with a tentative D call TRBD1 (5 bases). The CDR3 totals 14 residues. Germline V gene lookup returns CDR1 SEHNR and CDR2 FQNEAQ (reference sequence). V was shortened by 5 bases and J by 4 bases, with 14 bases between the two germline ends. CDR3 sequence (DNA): TGTGCCAGCAGCCCGTGGGGGGGGACCACTGAAGCTTTCTTT. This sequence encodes CASSPWGGTTEAFF. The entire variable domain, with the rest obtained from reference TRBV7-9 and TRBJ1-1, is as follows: DTGVSQNPRHKITKRGQNVTFRCDPISEHNRLYWYRQTLGQGPEFLTYFQNEAQLEKSRLLSDRFSAERPKGSFSTLEIQRTEQGDSAMYLCASSPWGGTTEAFFGQGTRLTVV.